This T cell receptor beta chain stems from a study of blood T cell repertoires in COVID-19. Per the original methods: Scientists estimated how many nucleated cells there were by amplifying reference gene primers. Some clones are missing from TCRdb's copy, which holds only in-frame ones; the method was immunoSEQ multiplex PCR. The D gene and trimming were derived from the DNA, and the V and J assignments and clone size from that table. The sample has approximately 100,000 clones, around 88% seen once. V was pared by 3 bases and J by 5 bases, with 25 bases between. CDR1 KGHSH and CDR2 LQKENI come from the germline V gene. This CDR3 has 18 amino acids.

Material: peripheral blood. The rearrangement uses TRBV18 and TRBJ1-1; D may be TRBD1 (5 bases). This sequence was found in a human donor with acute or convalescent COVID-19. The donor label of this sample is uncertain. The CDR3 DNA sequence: TGTGCCAGCTCACCCCCGCTCCGGGACTTTGGGGTTAGGACTGAAGCTTTCTTT. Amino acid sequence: CASSPPLRDFGVRTEAFF.